The rows below give T cell receptor beta chains drawn from one sample of a study of beta chain features in type 1 diabetes. Repertoires were generated with immunoSEQ multiplex PCR, while TCRdb's copy carries only in-frame clones and drops some. This sample carries about 660,000 clones, about 14% of them seen once, and the ten largest clones take approximately 0.042%. Sequencing was carried out using naive CD4+ T cells from blood. The receptor set was obtained from a man between 18 and 35 years old with type 1 diabetes. Both conserved end residues are part of each CDR3. The D gene is left open where the match is weak.

-	TRBJ1-3	TRBV2	CAMTVTSGNTIYF
TRBD1	TRBJ1-2	TRBV15	CATSRDQGEYGYTF
-	TRBJ1-6	TRBV4-3	CASSQDEVNSPLHF
TRBD2	TRBJ2-7	TRBV7-2	CASSTRGGAEQYF
-	TRBJ1-1	TRBV7-2	CASSWARPEAFF
-	TRBJ2-7	TRBV6-6	CASTDAGQMSSYEQYF
-	TRBJ1-2	TRBV5-6	CASRNGREWTVGYTF
-	TRBJ1-6	TRBV4-3	CASSQEAQGKSSPLHF
-	TRBJ1-3	TRBV9	CASSVGMGPGNTIYF
-	TRBJ1-2	TRBV2	CASSELGSLNYGYTF
TRBD2	TRBJ2-1	TRBV28	CASRVAGGTNEQFF